The clone carrying this TCR beta chain has more than one count but fewer than ten. What it binds is unknown. The immunoSEQ assay was v3. Generated by immunoSEQ multiplex PCR, the TCRdb table keeps only in-frame clones and is missing some. The table has 45,000 to 50,000 clones, 70% to 85% seen once; the top ten hold 5.5% to 6%. The data were taken from a study of TIL therapy for anti-PD-1-resistant metastatic lung cancer. Study overall: Median patient age was 54, ranging about 38-80 years. Most patients had lung adenocarcinoma; a handful of tumors were EGFR-mutant, two ALK-rearranged; half smoked currently or formerly. Tumors carried a median about 1.6 non-synonymous mutations per megabase.

Trimming cost V 3 bases and J 2 bases, with 14 bases left between them. The CDR3 contains 15 residues. In germline, CDR1 is KGHSH, CDR2 LQKENI. Study-wide findings and caveats: The cohort had more treatment-naive, never-smoker and oncogene-addicted patients than typical.

Indicated time point: pre-treatment sample, taken before nivolumab and TIL therapy. Most excised metastases sampled were pleural nodules or supraclavicular lymph nodes. The chain has TRBV18 and TRBJ2-7; D remains unclear. The specimen was tumor tissue, collected at baseline. This clonotype originated in a person between 25 and 79 years old with non-small cell lung cancer. CDR3 sequence: CASSPVADPTYEQYF. The CDR3 DNA reads as TGTGCCAGCTCACCGGTCGCGGACCCAACCTACGAGCAGTACTTC. Looking up the rest from reference TRBV18 and TRBJ2-7 gives the full variable domain: NAGVMQNPRHLVRRRGQEARLRCSPMKGHSHVYWYRQLPEEGLKFMVYLQKENIIDESGMPKERFSAEFPKEGPSILRIQQVVRGDSAAYFCASSPVADPTYEQYFGPGTRLTVT.